This T cell receptor beta chain was identified in a study of blood T cell repertoires in COVID-19. For the study at large: Samples of COVID-19 (acute and convalescent) were obtained from the United States, Italy and Spain.

This clone has a single count. The CDR3 extends over 13 amino acids. The trim removed 6 bases at V and 14 bases at J, leaving 9 bases unmatched. The germline V gene encodes CDR1 LNHDA and CDR2 SQIVND (reference sequence). The data were produced by immunoSEQ multiplex PCR, yet TCRdb's version contains in-frame clones alone and is incomplete. The table includes about 84,000 clones, about three quarters detected once. The sequence was obtained from a man aged 50-60 years with active or convalescent COVID-19. The sequenced sample consisted of peripheral blood. The chain carries TRBV19 and TRBJ1-6; TRBD1 agrees at 8 bases. CDR3 sequence: CASRGDRQSALHF. CDR3 nucleotide sequence: TGTGCCAGTAGGGGGGACAGGCAGTCAGCCCTCCACTTT.